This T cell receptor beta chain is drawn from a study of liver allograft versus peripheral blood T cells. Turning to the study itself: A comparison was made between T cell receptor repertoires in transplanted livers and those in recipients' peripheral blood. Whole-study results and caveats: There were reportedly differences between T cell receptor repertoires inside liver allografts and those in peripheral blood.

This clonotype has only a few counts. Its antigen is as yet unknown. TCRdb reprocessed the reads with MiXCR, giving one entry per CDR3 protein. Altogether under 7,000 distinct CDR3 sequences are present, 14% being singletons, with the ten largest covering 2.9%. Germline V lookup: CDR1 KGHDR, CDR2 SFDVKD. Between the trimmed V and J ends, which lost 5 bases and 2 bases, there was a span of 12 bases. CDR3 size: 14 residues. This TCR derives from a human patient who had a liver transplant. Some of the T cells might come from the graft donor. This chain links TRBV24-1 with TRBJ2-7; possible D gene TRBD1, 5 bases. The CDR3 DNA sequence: TGTGCCACCAGTGGGAGAGACAGACCCTACGAGCAGTACTTC. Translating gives CATSGRDRPYEQYF.